This TCR beta chain originates from a study of response to subunit inactivated influenza vaccine. Broader study findings: T cells newly recruited by each seasonal influenza vaccination are few, the authors suggested.

The table lists this clonotype with a few counts. The antigen remains undetermined. Germline V gives CDR1 DFQATT, CDR2 SNEGSKA (reference sequence). V was cut by 7 bases and J by 1 base, with 8 bases left in between. The CDR3 length is 13 residues. Each CDR3 protein is one row after TCRdb ran MiXCR on the RT-PCR reads. The table records around 580,000 distinct CDR3 sequences, around 15% of them present only once. The receptor was isolated from a man aged 50 or older who received an inactivated influenza vaccine. The chain employs TRBV20-1 and TRBJ1-6; D remains ambiguous. Source: PBMCs from blood, taken 11 to 12 days after vaccination. DNA for the CDR3: TGCAGTGTTACAGATTCCTATAATTCACCCCTCCACTTT. Amino acid sequence: CSVTDSYNSPLHF.